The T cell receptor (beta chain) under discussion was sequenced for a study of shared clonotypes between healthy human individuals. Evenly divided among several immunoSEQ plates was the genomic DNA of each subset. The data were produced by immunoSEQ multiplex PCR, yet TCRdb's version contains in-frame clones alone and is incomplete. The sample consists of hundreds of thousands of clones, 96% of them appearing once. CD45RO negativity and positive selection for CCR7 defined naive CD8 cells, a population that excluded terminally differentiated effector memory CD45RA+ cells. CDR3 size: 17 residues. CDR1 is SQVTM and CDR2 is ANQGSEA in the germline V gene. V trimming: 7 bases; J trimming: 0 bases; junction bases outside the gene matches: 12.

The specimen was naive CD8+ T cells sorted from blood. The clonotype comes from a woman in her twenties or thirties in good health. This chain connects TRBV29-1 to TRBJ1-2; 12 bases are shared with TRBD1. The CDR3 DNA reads TGCAGCGGTGGGCCCCGGGACAGGGGGCACTCTAACTATGGCTACACCTTC. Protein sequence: CSGGPRDRGHSNYGYTF.